This entry lists 27 T cell receptor beta chains sequenced from one sample in a study of cytomegalovirus exposure and HLA in healthy donors (dated by TCRdb to 2016 to 2017). Receptor amplification or capture employed the immunoSEQ multiplex PCR assay. In its TCRdb copy, this immuneACCESS table keeps in-frame sequences only and misses some clones. Where compared with another copy, unresolved V genes explain less than half of these, and the others have no known cause. This sample has some 69,000 clones in its table, and roughly 96% of those were observed once. The ten most abundant clones make up under 2.5% of the sample. Material for sequencing was PBMCs. The receptors were sampled from a man aged 18 to 30 in good health and CMV-seronegative.

This rearrangement joins TRBV4-1 to TRBJ1-3; 7 bases fit TRBD1. The trim removed 2 bases at V and 4 bases at J, leaving 8 bases unmatched. The CDR3 extends over 16 amino acids. Germline V gene lookup returns CDR1 MGHRA and CDR2 YSYEKL. CDR3 DNA sequence: TGCGCCAGCAGCCAACAAACAGGGGATGTAGGAAACACCATATATTTT. It specifies CASSQQTGDVGNTIYF.

The chain joins TRBV10-2 to TRBJ1-6; D is perhaps TRBD1 (5 bases). Germline CDR1 reads WSHSY; CDR2 reads SAAADI. This CDR3 is 15 amino acids long. The V end was cut by 5 bases, the J end by 0 bases, with 8 bases between. Here the CDR3 reads CASSTDSSYNSPLHF. The CDR3 bases are TGCGCCAGCAGTACCGACAGCTCCTATAATTCACCCCTCCACTTT.

The rearrangement uses TRBV28 and TRBJ1-2, with D perhaps TRBD1 (5 bases). Trimming left V 7 bases short and J 4 bases short, with 16 bases between. The CDR3 length is 14 residues. In germline, CDR1 is MDHEN, CDR2 SYDVKM. The CDR3 protein is CASKWGDGFYGYTF. CDR3 DNA: TGTGCCAGCAAATGGGGGGACGGATTCTATGGCTACACCTTC.

The V call is TRBV6-1, the J call TRBJ2-7; TRBD1 agrees at 9 bases. Germline assignment: CDR1 MNHNS and CDR2 SASEGT. J lost 4 bases, V lost 6 bases, and 7 bases had no gene match. There are 14 residues in the CDR3. In nucleotides, the CDR3 is TGTGCCAGCAGACCGGGACAGGGATCGTACGAGCAGTACTTC. Residues: CASRPGQGSYEQYF.

This sequence joins TRBV6-6 and TRBJ1-4; weak D call: TRBD1 (6 bases). In germline, CDR1 is MNHNY, CDR2 SVGAGI (reference sequence). The CDR3 is 15 residues long. Between the trimmed V and J ends, which lost 4 bases and 4 bases, there was a span of 13 bases. CDR3: CASSLMTGLNEKLFF. Here the CDR3 DNA reads TGTGCCAGCAGTTTAATGACAGGTCTTAATGAAAAACTGTTTTTT.

This chain's CDR3 is CASSPSPPYGYTF. CDR3 in DNA: TGTGCCAGCAGTCCTTCCCCCCCTTATGGCTACACCTTC. The chain combines TRBV6-5 with TRBJ1-2; D unresolved. V lost 5 bases to trimming and J lost 5 bases, with 12 bases between them. The CDR3 spans 13 residues. CDR1 and CDR2 (germline): MNHEY, SVGAGI.

The J gene is TRBJ1-5, the V gene TRBV7-8; D might be TRBD1 (5 bases). Germline V lookup: CDR1 SGHVS, CDR2 FQNEAQ. CDR3 size: 14 residues. Trimming left V 5 bases short and J 3 bases short, with 11 bases between. The chain's CDR3 is CASSLDRSNQPQHF. CDR3 nucleotides: TGTGCCAGCAGCCTCGACAGATCCAATCAGCCCCAGCATTTT.

CDR3 sequence reads: CASIPGTPSYEQYF. CDR3 nucleotides: TGTGCCAGCATACCCGGGACACCCTCCTACGAGCAGTACTTC. This sequence joins TRBV28 and TRBJ2-7, with D maybe TRBD1 (6 bases). CDR3 size: 14 residues. The V and J ends lost 7 bases and 0 bases respectively, with 13 bases between them. Germline CDR1 and CDR2: MDHEN and SYDVKM.

This sequence joins TRBV11-1 and TRBJ1-1; 8 positions agree with TRBD1. Trimming cost V 5 bases and J 3 bases; bases outside gene matches: 14. The CDR3 has 17 amino acids. From germline, CDR1 is SGHAT and CDR2 FQDESV (reference sequence). The CDR3 loop is CASSPGTGRWQDTEAFF. Here the CDR3 DNA reads TGTGCCAGCAGCCCCGGGACAGGACGATGGCAGGACACTGAAGCTTTCTTT. The whole variable domain, remainder taken from reference TRBV11-1 and TRBJ1-1, is EAEVAQSPRYKITEKSQAVAFWCDPISGHATLYWYRQILGQGPELLVQFQDESVVDDSQLPKDRFSAERLKGVDSTLKIQPAELGDSAMYLCASSPGTGRWQDTEAFFGQGTRLTVV.

The V call is TRBV19, the J call TRBJ2-5; D may be TRBD1 (6 bases). Germline lookup yields CDR1 LNHDA and CDR2 SQIVND (reference sequence). This CDR3 contains 15 residues. V was pared by 6 bases and J by 0 bases, with 14 bases between. CDR3 in DNA: TGTGCCAGTAGACCCTCGCACAGGGACCAAGAGACCCAGTACTTC. Protein product: CASRPSHRDQETQYF.

This CDR3 reads CASSLAGSTDTQYF. CDR3 nucleotides: TGTGCCAGCAGCCTAGCGGGAAGCACAGATACGCAGTATTTT. The chain has TRBV6-5 and TRBJ2-3; 9 bases agree with TRBD2. The germline V gene encodes CDR1 MNHEY and CDR2 SVGAGI. The V gene end was trimmed by 6 bases and the J gene end by 0 bases; junction bases not matched to a gene: 1. The CDR3 is made up of 14 amino acids.

The chain uses TRBV18 and TRBJ2-5, with 7 bases that match TRBD2. V lost 2 bases to trimming and J lost 1 base; unmatched junction nucleotides: 1. There are 14 residues in the CDR3. Germline V gene lookup returns CDR1 KGHSH and CDR2 LQKENI. The DNA of the CDR3 is TGTGCCAGCTCACCAGGCGGGGGCCAAGAGACCCAGTACTTC. Translating gives CASSPGGGQETQYF.

This chain uses TRBV4-1 with TRBJ1-1, with 7 bases matching TRBD1. V shed 10 bases, J shed 0 bases, and the junction held 5 bases outside the gene matches. The CDR3 consists of 13 residues. Germline loops: CDR1 MGHRA, CDR2 YSYEKL. The CDR3 region has the DNA TGCGCCACCGGGGGACAGCTGAACACTGAAGCTTTCTTT. It is translated as CATGGQLNTEAFF.

V is TRBV2 and J is TRBJ1-4; D might be TRBD1 (5 bases). The V gene's germline CDR1 is SNHLY and CDR2 FYNNEI. CDR3 length: 11 amino acids. The CDR3 spells CVWQGYEKLFF. In DNA, the CDR3 is TGTGTCTGGCAGGGATATGAAAAACTGTTTTTT.

The chain has TRBV28 and TRBJ2-7; no firm D call. V lost 3 bases and J lost 0, with 6 bases in between. Germline CDR1 is MDHEN and CDR2 is SYDVKM. CDR3 length equals 13 residues. This CDR3 is CASSFPSSYEQYF. The CDR3 DNA follows: TGTGCCAGCAGTTTTCCGAGCTCCTACGAGCAGTACTTC.

The chain employs TRBV4-1 and TRBJ1-2; D may be TRBD1 (5 bases). The CDR3 is 15 residues long. Germline CDR1 reads MGHRA; CDR2 reads YSYEKL. V was trimmed by 1 base and J by 4 bases, leaving 13 bases between them. CDR3 amino acids: CASSQAGRTFYGYTF. The CDR3 bases are TGCGCCAGCAGCCAAGCCGGCCGGACATTCTATGGCTACACCTTC.

The J gene is TRBJ2-5, the V gene TRBV2, with D possibly matching TRBD2 (5 bases). V lost 2 bases, J lost 1 base, and 5 bases lay in between. Germline CDR1 is SNHLY and CDR2 is FYNNEI. This CDR3 is built from 13 residues. The CDR3 DNA reads TGTGCCAGCAGTGAACGGGGCCAAGAGACCCAGTACTTC. Translating gives CASSERGQETQYF.

This clone showed up just once. This chain connects TRBV6-1 to TRBJ2-1; D remains ambiguous. This CDR3 has 12 residues. With 6 bases removed from V and 4 bases from J, the gap between germline ends came to 7 bases. Germline loops: CDR1 MNHNS, CDR2 SASEGT. CDR3 amino acids: CASSGAYNEQFF. The CDR3 DNA reads as TGTGCCAGCAGCGGAGCTTACAATGAGCAGTTCTTC.

The rearrangement uses TRBV6-6 and TRBJ1-5, with D unresolved. Germline V CDR1 and CDR2: MNHNY, SVGAGI (reference sequence). The CDR3 runs 12 residues. Trimming left V 8 bases short and J 6 bases short, with 11 bases between. CDR3 bases: TGTGCCAGCGGGCGGGTCTCTCAGCCCCAGCATTTT. As protein: CASGRVSQPQHF.

The chain couples TRBV5-6 to TRBJ1-5, with 9 nucleotides matching TRBD1. CDR1 and CDR2 from the germline V gene are SGHDT and YYEEEE. Trimming took 5 bases from V and 7 from J; bases not matched to a gene: 10. The CDR3 loop spans 15 amino acids. The CDR3 loop reads CASSFGTGFNQPQHF. CDR3 sequence (DNA): TGTGCCAGCAGTTTCGGGACAGGGTTCAACCAGCCCCAGCATTTT.

V and J are TRBV6-4 and TRBJ1-5; D remains ambiguous. V lost 0 bases to trimming and J lost 4 bases, with 4 bases between them. CDR3 length equals 13 residues. Looked up from germline, CDR1 is MRHNA and CDR2 is SNTAGT. In DNA, the CDR3 is TGTGCCAGCAGTGACTCCCCAAATCAGCCCCAGCATTTT. Its translation is CASSDSPNQPQHF.

This rearrangement joins TRBV6-5 to TRBJ2-1, with unresolved D. The CDR3 extends over 15 amino acids. V was trimmed by 3 bases and J by 0 bases, leaving 9 bases between them. Germline V lookup: CDR1 MNHEY, CDR2 SVGAGI. This CDR3 reads CASSYGGSSYNEQFF. DNA of the CDR3: TGTGCCAGCAGTTATGGCGGAAGCTCCTACAATGAGCAGTTCTTC.

This clone was found once. This chain joins TRBV15 and TRBJ1-5; D is possibly TRBD1 (6 bases). Germline CDR1 LNHNV, CDR2 YYDKDF (reference sequence). The CDR3 consists of 14 residues. The V end was cut by 1 base, the J end by 5 bases, with 9 bases between. The CDR3, as DNA: TGTGCCACCAGCAGAGGGACAGCAGATCAGCCCCAGCATTTT. This sequence encodes CATSRGTADQPQHF.

This clone appeared once. The V gene is TRBV27, the J gene TRBJ2-1; 10 nucleotides align to TRBD1. The germline CDR1 and CDR2 sequences are MNHEY and SMNVEV (reference sequence). The CDR3 consists of 15 residues. Unmatched junction bases numbered 3, after V lost 3 bases and J lost 4 bases. This chain's CDR3 is CASSFGQGGYNEQFF. DNA for the CDR3: TGTGCCAGCAGTTTCGGACAGGGGGGGTACAATGAGCAGTTCTTC.

This chain connects TRBV7-8 to TRBJ2-5; 12 bases are a match to TRBD2. J gave up 3 bases and V 4 bases, and 6 bases lay outside the gene matches. Germline V gives CDR1 SGHVS, CDR2 FQNEAQ. This CDR3 region has 16 residues. Here the CDR3 reads CASSSDRLAGEETQYF. Here the CDR3 DNA reads TGTGCCAGCAGCTCTGATCGACTAGCGGGAGAAGAGACCCAGTACTTC.

The chain links TRBV7-5 to TRBJ1-4; TRBD1, the D gene given by the table, was not confirmed from the DNA. TRBV7-5 is described as a pseudogene. The CDR3 contains 17 residues. CDR3 sequence (DNA): TGTGCCAGAAGCCCAGGGACAGGGGGCGAGGGAAATGAAAAACTGTTTTTT. Its protein is CARSPGTGGEGNEKLFF.

This chain links TRBV4-1 with TRBJ2-2; 8 nucleotides align to TRBD2. Trimming cost V 0 bases and J 3 bases; bases outside gene matches: 6. This CDR3 has 17 residues. Germline-derived CDR1 and CDR2 are MGHRA and YSYEKL. The CDR3 coding sequence is TGCGCCAGCAGCCAAGATGCCCTAGCGGGCTACACCGGGGAGCTGTTTTTT. This translates into CASSQDALAGYTGELFF.